This is a list of T cell receptor beta chains from one sample in a study of shared clonotypes between healthy human individuals. The method was immunoSEQ multiplex PCR; TCRdb's version includes in-frame clones alone and lacks a portion of them. The repertoire holds about 1 million clones, with roughly 75% as singletons. Sequencing input: memory CD4+ T cells sorted from blood. Source of these receptors: a man between 18 and 29 years old in good health. The CDR3 runs from the conserved cysteine through the conserved F or W. The D gene is left open where the match is weak. Size values are once, few and many counts, or a class for expanded clones, and some rows have none.

-	TRBV28	TRBJ2-3	-	CASIKRAGVPDTQYF	TGTGCCAGCATCAAAAGGGCAGGGGTCCCAGATACGCAGTATTTT
-	TRBV5-1	TRBJ2-7	-	CASSRPGPRDEQYF	TGCGCCAGCAGCCGACCGGGACCAAGGGACGAGCAGTACTTC
-	TRBV11-2	TRBJ2-7	-	CASSDSNGRRYF	TGTGCCAGCAGCGACTCAAACGGACGTCGGTACTTC
-	TRBV7-9	TRBJ2-1	TRBD2	CASSKASGAYNEQFF	TGTGCCAGCAGCAAAGCTAGCGGTGCATACAATGAGCAGTTCTTC
many	TRBV10-1	TRBJ1-3	-	CASSEYLTDSGNTIYF	TGCGCCAGCAGTGAATACTTGACGGACTCTGGAAACACCATATATTTT
-	TRBV10-2	TRBJ1-6	-	CASSDGQTNYNSPLHF	TGCGCCAGCAGTGATGGACAGACCAACTATAATTCACCCCTCCACTTT
few	TRBV4-1	TRBJ1-2	TRBD1	CASSPQGGWGYTF	TGCGCCAGCAGCCCCCAGGGGGGGTGGGGCTACACCTTC
-	TRBV11-2	TRBJ2-5	TRBD1	CASSPDRGQETQYF	TGTGCCAGCAGCCCAGACAGGGGCCAAGAGACCCAGTACTTC
-	TRBV19	TRBJ1-2	TRBD1	CASTPPGGVHGYTF	TGTGCCAGTACCCCCCCAGGGGGCGTCCATGGCTACACCTTC
few	TRBV7-2	TRBJ2-1	TRBD2	CASSFLAGQQFF	TGTGCCAGCAGCTTTCTAGCGGGACAGCAGTTCTTC
-	TRBV10-3	TRBJ2-7	-	CAIGDSLSDEQYF	TGTGCCATCGGGGATAGCCTTTCAGACGAGCAGTACTTC
few	TRBV7-8	TRBJ2-7	-	CASSTAEGRARREQYF	TGTGCCAGCAGCACCGCCGAAGGCAGGGCACGACGGGAGCAGTACTTC
-	TRBV7-8	TRBJ2-2	TRBD2	CASSSVRGGGFTGELFF	TGTGCCAGCAGCTCCGTTAGGGGCGGGGGGTTCACCGGGGAGCTGTTTTTT